A single sample gave rise to the 3 T cell receptor beta chains below, sequenced in a study of shared clonotypes between healthy human individuals. Repertoires were generated with immunoSEQ multiplex PCR, while TCRdb's copy carries only in-frame clones and drops some. In the table there are over a million clones, 70% to 80% of which are singletons. The sequencing input was memory CD4+ T cells from PBMCs. As to subset: CD45RA-negative fraction. The receptors originated from a man between 18 and 35 years old in good health. Some clones in this sample may be carry-over from other donors' samples.

CDR3 region: CASSLGDRGLQETQYF. The CDR3 nucleotides read TGTGCCAGCAGCTTGGGGGACAGGGGGCTTCAAGAGACCCAGTACTTC. The chain combines TRBV11-2 with TRBJ2-5; 12 bases are shared with TRBD1. This CDR3 region has 16 residues. Trimming cost V 3 bases and J 2 bases; bases outside gene matches: 4. CDR1 and CDR2 (germline): SGHAT, FQNNGV.

Only a few counts were recorded for this clone. The rearrangement links TRBV28 to TRBJ2-7; 9 bases are a match to TRBD2. Looked up from germline, CDR1 is MDHEN and CDR2 is SYDVKM. The J segment lost 0 bases and the V segment lost 5 bases, leaving 5 bases of the junction unmatched. The CDR3 is made up of 15 amino acids. CDR3 nucleotides: TGTGCCAGCAGTCTGCCGGGACTAGCCTCCTACGAGCAGTACTTC. It encodes CASSLPGLASYEQYF. Based on the CDR3 plus reference TRBV28 and TRBJ2-7, the full variable domain is DVKVTQSSRYLVKRTGEKVFLECVQDMDHENMFWYRQDPGLGLRLIYFSYDVKMKEKGDIPEGYSVSREKKERFSLILESASTNQTSMYLCASSLPGLASYEQYFGPGTRLTVT.

This clone turned up a few times. The rearrangement links TRBV18 to TRBJ1-1; D gene ambiguous. Germline lookup yields CDR1 KGHSH and CDR2 LQKENI. Trimming left V 2 bases short and J 6 bases short, with 13 bases between. The CDR3 totals 14 residues. The CDR3 here is CASSPVVGGSEAFF. In nucleotides, the CDR3 is TGTGCCAGCTCACCAGTAGTCGGAGGATCTGAAGCTTTCTTT.